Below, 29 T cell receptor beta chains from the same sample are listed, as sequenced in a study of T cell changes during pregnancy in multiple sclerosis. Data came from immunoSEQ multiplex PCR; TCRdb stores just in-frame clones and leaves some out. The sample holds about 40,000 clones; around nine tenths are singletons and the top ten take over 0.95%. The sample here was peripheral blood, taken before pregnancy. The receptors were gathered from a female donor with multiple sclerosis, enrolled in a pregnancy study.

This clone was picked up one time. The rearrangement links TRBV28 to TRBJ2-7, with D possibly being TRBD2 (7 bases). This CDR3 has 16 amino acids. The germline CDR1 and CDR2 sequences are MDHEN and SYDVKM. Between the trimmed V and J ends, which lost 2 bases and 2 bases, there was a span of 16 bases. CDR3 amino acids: CASSLPPGGTTYEQYF. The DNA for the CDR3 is TGTGCCAGCAGTTTACCCCCGGGGGGCACAACCTACGAGCAGTACTTC.

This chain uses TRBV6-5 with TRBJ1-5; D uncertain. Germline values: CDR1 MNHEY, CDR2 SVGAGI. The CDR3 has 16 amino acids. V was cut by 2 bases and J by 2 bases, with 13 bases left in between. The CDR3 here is CASSYPKTGGNQPQHF. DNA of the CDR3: TGTGCCAGCAGTTACCCCAAGACCGGGGGCAATCAGCCCCAGCATTTT.

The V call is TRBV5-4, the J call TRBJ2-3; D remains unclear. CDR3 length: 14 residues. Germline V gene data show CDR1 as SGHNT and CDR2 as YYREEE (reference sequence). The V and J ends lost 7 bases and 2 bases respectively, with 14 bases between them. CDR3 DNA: TGTGCCAGCCGCCTTGGAGTGACCACAGATACGCAGTATTTT. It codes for CASRLGVTTDTQYF.

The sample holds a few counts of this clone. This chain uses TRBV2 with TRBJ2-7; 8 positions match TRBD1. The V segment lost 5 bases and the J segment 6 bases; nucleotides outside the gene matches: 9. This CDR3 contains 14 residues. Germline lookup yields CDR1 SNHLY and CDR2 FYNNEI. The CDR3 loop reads CASSWPPTGAEQYF. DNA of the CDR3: TGTGCCAGCAGTTGGCCCCCGACAGGGGCCGAGCAGTACTTC.

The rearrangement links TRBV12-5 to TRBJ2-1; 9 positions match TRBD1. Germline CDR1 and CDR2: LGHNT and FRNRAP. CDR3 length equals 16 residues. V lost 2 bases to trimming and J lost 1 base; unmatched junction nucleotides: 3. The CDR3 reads CASGLIQGASYNEQFF. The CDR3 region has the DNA TGTGCTAGTGGTTTGATACAGGGGGCTTCCTACAATGAGCAGTTCTTC.

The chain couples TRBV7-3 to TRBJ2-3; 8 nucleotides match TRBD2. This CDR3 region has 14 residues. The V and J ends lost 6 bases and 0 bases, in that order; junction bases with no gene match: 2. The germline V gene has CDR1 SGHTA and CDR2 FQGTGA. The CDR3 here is CASSSSGSTDTQYF. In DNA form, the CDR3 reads TGTGCCAGCAGTTCTAGCGGGAGCACAGATACGCAGTATTTT.

CDR3 coding DNA: TGCGCCAGCAGTGAGGTTACTAGCGGGATGTTGGGGGAGCTGTTTTTT. This translates into CASSEVTSGMLGELFF. The chain couples TRBV10-2 to TRBJ2-2, with TRBD2 matching over 10 bases. J gave up 8 bases and V 2 bases, and 8 bases lay outside the gene matches. The CDR3 contains 16 residues. The germline gives CDR1 WSHSY, CDR2 SAAADI.

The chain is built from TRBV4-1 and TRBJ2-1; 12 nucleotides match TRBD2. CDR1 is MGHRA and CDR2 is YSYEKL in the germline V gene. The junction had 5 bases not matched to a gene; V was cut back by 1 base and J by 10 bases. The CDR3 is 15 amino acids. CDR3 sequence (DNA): TGCGCCAGCAGCCAAGTAAAAGGGACTAGCGGGGAGCAGTTCTTC. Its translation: CASSQVKGTSGEQFF.

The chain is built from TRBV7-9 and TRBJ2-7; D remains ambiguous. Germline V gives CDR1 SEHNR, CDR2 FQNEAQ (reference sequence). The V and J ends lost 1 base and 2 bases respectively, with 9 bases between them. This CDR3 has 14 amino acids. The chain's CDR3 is CASSLESPAYEQYF. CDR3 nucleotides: TGTGCCAGCAGCTTAGAATCCCCAGCCTACGAGCAGTACTTC.

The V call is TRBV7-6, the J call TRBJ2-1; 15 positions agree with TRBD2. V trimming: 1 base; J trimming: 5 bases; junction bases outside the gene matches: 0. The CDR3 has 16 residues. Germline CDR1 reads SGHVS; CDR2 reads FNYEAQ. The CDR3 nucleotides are TGTGCCAGCAGCTTAGGGACTAGCGGGGGGGACAATGAGCAGTTCTTC. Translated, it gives CASSLGTSGGDNEQFF.

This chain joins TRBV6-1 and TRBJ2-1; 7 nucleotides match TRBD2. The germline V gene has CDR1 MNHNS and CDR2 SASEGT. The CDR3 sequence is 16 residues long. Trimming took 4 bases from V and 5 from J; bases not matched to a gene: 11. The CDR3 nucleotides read TGTGCCAGCAGTGTAAGCGGGGAGGGCGAGGACAATGAGCAGTTCTTC. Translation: CASSVSGEGEDNEQFF.

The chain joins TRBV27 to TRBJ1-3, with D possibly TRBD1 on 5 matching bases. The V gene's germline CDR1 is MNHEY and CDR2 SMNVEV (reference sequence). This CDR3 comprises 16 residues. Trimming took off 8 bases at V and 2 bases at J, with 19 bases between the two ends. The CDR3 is CASGILRVITGNTIYF. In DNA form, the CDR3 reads TGTGCCAGCGGTATCCTCAGGGTAATAACTGGAAACACCATATATTTT.

The CDR3 spells CASSWFAGDTQYF. The DNA for the CDR3 is TGTGCCAGCAGTTGGTTTGCCGGAGATACGCAGTATTTT. The chain employs TRBV27 and TRBJ2-3, with D uncertain. CDR1 and CDR2 from the germline V gene are MNHEY and SMNVEV (reference sequence). The CDR3 consists of 13 residues. V was cut by 4 bases and J by 5 bases, with 10 bases left in between.

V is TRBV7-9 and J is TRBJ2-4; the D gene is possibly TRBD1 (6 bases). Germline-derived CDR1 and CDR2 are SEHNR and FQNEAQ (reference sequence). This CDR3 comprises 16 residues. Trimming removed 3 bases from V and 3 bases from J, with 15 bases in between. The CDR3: CASSLSWGLGKNIQYF. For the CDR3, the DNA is TGTGCCAGCAGCTTGTCCTGGGGGCTCGGCAAAAACATTCAGTACTTC.

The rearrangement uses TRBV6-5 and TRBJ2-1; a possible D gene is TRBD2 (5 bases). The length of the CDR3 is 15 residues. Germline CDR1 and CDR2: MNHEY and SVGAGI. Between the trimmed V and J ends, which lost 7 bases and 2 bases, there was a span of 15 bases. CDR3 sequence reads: CASTKDGEPYNEQFF. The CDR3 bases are TGTGCCAGCACAAAGGACGGGGAACCCTACAATGAGCAGTTCTTC.

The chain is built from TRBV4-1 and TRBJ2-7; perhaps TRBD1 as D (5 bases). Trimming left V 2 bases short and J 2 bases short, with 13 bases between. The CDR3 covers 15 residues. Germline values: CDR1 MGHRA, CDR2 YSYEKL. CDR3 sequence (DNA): TGCGCCAGCAGCCAAATCCCGACAGTGCCCTACGAGCAGTACTTC. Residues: CASSQIPTVPYEQYF.

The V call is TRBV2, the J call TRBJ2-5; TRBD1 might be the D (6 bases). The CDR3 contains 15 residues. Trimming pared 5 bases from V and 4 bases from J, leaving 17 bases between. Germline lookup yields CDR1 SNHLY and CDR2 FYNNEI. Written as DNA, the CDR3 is TGTGCCAGCAGTCCCTACCAACAGGGCGCAGAGACCCAGTACTTC. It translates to CASSPYQQGAETQYF.

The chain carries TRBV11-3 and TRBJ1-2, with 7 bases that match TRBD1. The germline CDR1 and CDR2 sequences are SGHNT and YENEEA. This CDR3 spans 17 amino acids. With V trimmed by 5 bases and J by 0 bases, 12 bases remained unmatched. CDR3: CASSLSEGAFTNYGYTF. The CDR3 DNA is TGTGCCAGCAGCCTAAGCGAGGGGGCGTTTACTAACTATGGCTACACCTTC.

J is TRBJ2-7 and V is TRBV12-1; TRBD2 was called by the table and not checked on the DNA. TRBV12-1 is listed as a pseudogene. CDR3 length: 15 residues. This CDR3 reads CASSYPTASPYEQYF. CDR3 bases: TGTGCCAGCAGCTATCCTACGGCTAGCCCATACGAGCAGTACTTC.

CDR3 protein: CASSFASGRQNTGELFF. DNA of the CDR3: TGTGCCAGCAGCTTTGCTAGCGGGAGACAGAACACCGGGGAGCTGTTTTTT. The J gene is TRBJ2-2, the V gene TRBV13; TRBD2 aligns across 10 bases. The CDR3 is 17 amino acids. Germline CDR1 and CDR2: PRHDT and FYEKMQ (reference sequence). Trimming removed 3 bases from V and 1 base from J; junction bases left unmatched: 5.

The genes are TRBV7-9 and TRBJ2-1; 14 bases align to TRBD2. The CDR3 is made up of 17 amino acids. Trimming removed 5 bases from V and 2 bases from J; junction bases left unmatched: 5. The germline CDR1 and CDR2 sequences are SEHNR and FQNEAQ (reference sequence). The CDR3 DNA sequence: TGTGCCAGCAGCCCCATGACTAGCGGGAGGGCCTACAATGAGCAGTTCTTC. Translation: CASSPMTSGRAYNEQFF.

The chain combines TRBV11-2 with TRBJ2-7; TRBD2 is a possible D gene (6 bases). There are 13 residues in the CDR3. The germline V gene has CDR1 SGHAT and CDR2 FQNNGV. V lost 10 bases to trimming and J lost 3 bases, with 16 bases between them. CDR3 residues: CATSGTQIYEQYF. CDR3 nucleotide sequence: TGTGCCACCTCCGGGACTCAAATCTACGAGCAGTACTTC.

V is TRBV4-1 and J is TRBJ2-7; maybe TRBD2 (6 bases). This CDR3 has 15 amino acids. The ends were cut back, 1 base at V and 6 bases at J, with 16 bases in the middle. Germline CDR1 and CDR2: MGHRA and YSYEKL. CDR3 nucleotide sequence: TGCGCCAGCAGCCAAGGGGGCGGGAAGGAATTCGAGCAGTACTTC. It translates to CASSQGGGKEFEQYF.

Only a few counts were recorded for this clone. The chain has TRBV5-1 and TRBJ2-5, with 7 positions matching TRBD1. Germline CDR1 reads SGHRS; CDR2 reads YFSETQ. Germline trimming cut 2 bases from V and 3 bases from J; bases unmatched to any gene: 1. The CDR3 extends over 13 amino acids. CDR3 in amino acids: CASSFTGEETQYF. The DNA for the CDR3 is TGCGCCAGCAGCTTTACAGGGGAAGAGACCCAGTACTTC.

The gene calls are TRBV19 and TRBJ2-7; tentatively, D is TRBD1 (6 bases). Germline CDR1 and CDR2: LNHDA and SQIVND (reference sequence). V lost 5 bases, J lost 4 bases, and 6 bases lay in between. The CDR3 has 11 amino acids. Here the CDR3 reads CASSGQYEQYF. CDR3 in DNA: TGTGCCAGTAGTGGACAGTACGAGCAGTACTTC.

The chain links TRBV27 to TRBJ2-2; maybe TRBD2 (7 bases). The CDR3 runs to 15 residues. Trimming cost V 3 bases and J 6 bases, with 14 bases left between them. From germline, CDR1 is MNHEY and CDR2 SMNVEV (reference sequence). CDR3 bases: TGTGCCAGCAGTTTGTTGGGGGCGGGGGCCGGGGAGCTGTTTTTT. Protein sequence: CASSLLGAGAGELFF.

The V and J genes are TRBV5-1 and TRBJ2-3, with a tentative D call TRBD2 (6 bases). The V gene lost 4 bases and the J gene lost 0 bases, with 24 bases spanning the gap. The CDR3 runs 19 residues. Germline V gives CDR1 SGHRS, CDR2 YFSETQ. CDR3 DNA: TGCGCCAGCAGCCCCCGAGTCGTGGCGGGACTCCCGAGCACAGATACGCAGTATTTT. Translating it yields CASSPRVVAGLPSTDTQYF.

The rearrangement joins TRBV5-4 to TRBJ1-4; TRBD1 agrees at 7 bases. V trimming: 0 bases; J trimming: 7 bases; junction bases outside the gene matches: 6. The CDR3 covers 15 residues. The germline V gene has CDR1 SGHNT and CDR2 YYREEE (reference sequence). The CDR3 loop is CASSLAAGGSEKLFF. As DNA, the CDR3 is TGTGCCAGCAGCTTGGCCGCAGGGGGATCTGAAAAACTGTTTTTT.

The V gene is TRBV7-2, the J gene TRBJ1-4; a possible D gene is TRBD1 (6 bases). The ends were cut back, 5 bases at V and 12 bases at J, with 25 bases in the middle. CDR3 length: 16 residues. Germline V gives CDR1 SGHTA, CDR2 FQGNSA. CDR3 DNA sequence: TGTGCCAGCAGCCCCTGGGACTGGGGGGGCAGTGGGGAACTGTTTTTT. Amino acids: CASSPWDWGGSGELFF. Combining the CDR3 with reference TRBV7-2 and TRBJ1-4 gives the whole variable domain GAGVSQSPSNKVTEKGKDVELRCDPISGHTALYWYRQSLGQGLEFLIYFQGNSAPDKSGLPSDRFSAERTGGSVSTLTIQRTQQEDSAVYLCASSPWDWGGSGELFFGSGTQLSVL.